The sequence of this TCR beta chain was determined in a study of shared clonotypes between healthy human individuals. The study, taken as a whole, reports: Among the subsets, naive ones generally showed larger estimated richness than memory ones. Read depth was anticipated to influence clonotype sharing among donors.

Positive CCR7 selection of CD45RO-negative cells yielded the naive CD8 cells, and terminally differentiated effector memory CD45RA+ cells were excluded. A word on this clone: The antigen is undetermined.

This CDR3 is 16 amino acids long. Trimming removed 6 bases from V and 1 base from J; junction bases left unmatched: 12. Germline CDR1 and CDR2: MNHEY and SMNVEV (reference sequence). This table comes from immunoSEQ multiplex PCR, and its TCRdb copy is limited to in-frame clones, with some not included. The profile shows about 2 million clones, about 95% of them singletons. The J gene is TRBJ2-7, the V gene TRBV27; TRBD1 aligns across 7 bases. The sample was naive CD8+ T cells sorted from blood. The source of this sequence is a man aged 18 to 30 in good health. The CDR3 DNA follows: TGTGCCAGCAGCCCGAGCCAGGGGGTTCGGTCCTACGAGCAGTACTTC. This translates into CASSPSQGVRSYEQYF.